This TCR beta chain appears in the sequencing data of a study of T cells expressing NK-cell markers. The CDR3 is 13 amino acids. TCRdb reprocessed the 5' RACE reads, with one entry per CDR3 protein and no DNA. The sample is made up of roughly 280,000 distinct CDR3 sequences, and the top ten hold 0.39% of it. The receptor comes from a man between 18 and 29 years old in good health. Material for sequencing was blood T cells: a sorted CD56 or NKG2C T cell subset, CD4+ or CD8+ T cells, or bulk PBMC T cells (not recorded which). The V call is TRBV12-3 or TRBV12-4, the J call TRBJ2-1; TCRdb returns TRBD2, unconfirmable since there is no DNA. The CDR3 region is CASSIKTGTSWFF.